Each of the 23 T cell receptor beta chains below was sequenced from the same sample in a study of T cells in Graves' hyperthyroidism and ophthalmopathy. RNA transcripts provided the source from which TCR beta CDR3 regions were amplified. Carried out on the TCR CDR3, a first-round RT-PCR used the HTBI primer set. MiXCR, applied by TCRdb to the multiplex PCR reads, yields one record per CDR3 protein. The table shows roughly 300,000 distinct CDR3 sequences, with over 15% occurring only once. Sequences were obtained from blood. The source of these receptors is a woman aged 45-60 years with Graves' hyperthyroidism.

This clonotype was detected ten times or more. This chain joins TRBV6-1 and TRBJ2-3, with 7 bases that match TRBD1. The CDR3 sequence is 15 residues long. Germline CDR1 MNHNS, CDR2 SASEGT. Germline trimming cut 6 bases from V and 2 bases from J; bases unmatched to any gene: 8. Here the CDR3 reads CASSRDRLSTDTQYF. CDR3 in DNA: TGTGCCAGCAGCCGGGACAGACTATCCACAGATACGCAGTATTTT.

For this clonotype: At one of its ends the junction is not consistent with the germline gene, which may arise from a read error. This rearrangement joins TRBV28 to TRBJ2-3, with D hard to call. Looked up from germline, CDR1 is MDHEN and CDR2 is SYDVKM. This CDR3 comprises 15 residues. Here the CDR3 reads CASSFYTARTDTRYF. The CDR3, as DNA: TGTGCCAGCAGTTTCTATACAGCACGCACAGATACGCGGTATTTT.

This clonotype appeared many times. V and J are TRBV28 and TRBJ1-1; D is uncertain. From germline, CDR1 is MDHEN and CDR2 SYDVKM. V lost 2 bases and J 1 base, leaving 17 bases between the germline ends. CDR3 length equals 17 residues. DNA of the CDR3: TGTGCCAGCAGTTTACTCTTAGGGAACACCAGGAACACTGAAGCTTTCTTT. It is translated as CASSLLLGNTRNTEAFF.

This clonotype has a handful of counts. The V call is TRBV20-1, the J call TRBJ2-5, with 7 bases identical to TRBD1. Germline V gives CDR1 DFQATT, CDR2 SNEGSKA (reference sequence). CDR3 length: 17 residues. V shed 5 bases, J shed 0 bases, and the junction held 15 bases outside the gene matches. The CDR3: CSASTHMTGMYQETQYF. The CDR3 DNA reads as TGCAGTGCTTCAACCCATATGACAGGGATGTACCAAGAGACCCAGTACTTC.

Regarding this clonotype: A clone one base away is much larger, so this may be a read error. The rearrangement uses TRBV4-2 and TRBJ2-7; D perhaps matches TRBD2 (5 bases). CDR3 length equals 14 residues. Germline V gene sequence: CDR1 LGHNA, CDR2 YNFKEQ. Trimming took off 4 bases at V and 2 bases at J, with 12 bases between the two ends. CDR3 amino acids: CASSRGQYTYEQYF. As DNA, the CDR3 is TGTGCCAGCAGCCGCGGGCAGTACACCTACGAGCAGTACTTC.

This clonotype occurred a few times. This rearrangement joins TRBV7-9 to TRBJ2-1; D call uncertain. The CDR3 is 15 amino acids. Per germline, CDR1 SEHNR and CDR2 FQNEAQ (reference sequence). Trimming took off 0 bases at V and 5 bases at J, with 11 bases between the two ends. The CDR3 sequence: CASSLAALDHNEQFF. For the CDR3, the DNA is TGTGCCAGCAGCTTAGCGGCCCTAGATCACAATGAGCAGTTCTTC.

The gene calls are TRBV7-2 and TRBJ2-1, with a tentative D call TRBD2 (5 bases). Germline values: CDR1 SGHTA, CDR2 FQGNSA. Trimming shortened V by 7 bases and J by 10 bases, and 8 bases separated the two germline ends. The CDR3 sequence is 10 residues long. CDR3 sequence reads: CASIPGEQFF. The CDR3 nucleotides are TGTGCCAGCATCCCGGGGGAGCAGTTCTTC.

This clonotype appeared once. The chain links TRBV3-1 to TRBJ2-2, with 14 bases aligning to TRBD2. The CDR3 runs to 18 residues. The ends lost 1 base at V and 3 bases at J; junction bases unmatched: 4. Germline CDR1 and CDR2: LGHDT and YNNKEL (reference sequence). In nucleotides, the CDR3 is TGTGCCAGCAGCCAAGGGACTAGCGGGAGGCGGTACACCGGGGAGCTGTTTTTT. Protein sequence: CASSQGTSGRRYTGELFF.

This clonotype was observed a few times. CDR3 amino acids: CASSENNNEQFF. The CDR3, as DNA: TGCGCCAGCAGCGAAAATAACAATGAGCAGTTCTTC. The chain employs TRBV5-1 and TRBJ2-1; D is ambiguous. There are 12 residues in the CDR3. Germline V gives CDR1 SGHRS, CDR2 YFSETQ. V was trimmed by 4 bases and J by 5 bases, leaving 7 bases between them. Together with reference TRBV5-1 and TRBJ2-1, the CDR3 gives the full variable domain: KAGVTQTPRYLIKTRGQQVTLSCSPISGHRSVSWYQQTPGQGLQFLFEYFSETQRNKGNFPGRFSGRQFSNSRSEMNVSTLELGDSALYLCASSENNNEQFFGPGTRLTVL.

This clonotype showed up many times. The gene calls are TRBV11-2 and TRBJ1-1, with D unresolved. V lost 1 base, J lost 4 bases, and 4 bases lay in between. This CDR3 region has 12 residues. Germline V CDR1 and CDR2: SGHAT, FQNNGV. The CDR3: CASSLGATEAFF. In DNA form, the CDR3 reads TGTGCCAGCAGCTTAGGGGCCACTGAAGCTTTCTTT.

This clonotype was counted ten times or more. The chain recombines TRBV7-8 with TRBJ1-5, with D possibly TRBD1 on 6 matching bases. With 5 bases removed from V and 7 bases from J, the gap between germline ends came to 9 bases. Germline V gene sequence: CDR1 SGHVS, CDR2 FQNEAQ. CDR3 length equals 12 residues. The DNA for the CDR3 is TGTGCCAGCAGCAAACAGGGACAGCCCCAGCATTTT. The encoded protein is CASSKQGQPQHF.

This clonotype was observed at least ten times. The rearrangement uses TRBV2 and TRBJ2-5, with 13 bases matching TRBD2. The V and J ends lost 6 bases and 1 base, in that order; junction bases with no gene match: 8. CDR3 length: 17 amino acids. Germline CDR1 reads SNHLY; CDR2 reads FYNNEI. CDR3 nucleotides: TGTGCCAGCAGCCCGATGACTAGCGGGAGGCCCCAAGAGACCCAGTACTTC. This translates into CASSPMTSGRPQETQYF.

The V call is TRBV12-3 or TRBV12-4, the J call TRBJ2-1; TRBD2 might be the D (7 bases). Trimming left V 8 bases short and J 6 bases short, with 14 bases between. This CDR3 contains 13 residues. DNA for the CDR3: TGTGCCAGCGGGGGGGCGTTAGCCAATGAGCAGTTCTTC. Its translation: CASGGALANEQFF.

Ten or more counts support this clonotype. The chain links TRBV28 to TRBJ1-2; weak D call: TRBD1 (5 bases). V was pared by 2 bases and J by 0 bases, with 10 bases between. There are 15 residues in the CDR3. CDR1 is MDHEN, CDR2 SYDVKM, per germline. The CDR3 sequence: CASSLKGFANYGYTF. For the CDR3, the DNA is TGTGCCAGCAGTTTAAAGGGGTTTGCTAACTATGGCTACACCTTC.

Only a few counts were recorded for this clonotype. The CDR3 sequence is CASSLGTSDSYNEQFF. The CDR3 bases are TGTGCCAGCAGCCTAGGGACTAGCGACTCCTACAATGAGCAGTTCTTC. The J gene is TRBJ2-1, the V gene TRBV6-1; 10 bases map to TRBD2. V was pared by 6 bases and J by 0 bases, with 5 bases of the junction left unmatched. Per the germline V gene, CDR1 is MNHNS and CDR2 is SASEGT. The CDR3 has 16 residues.

This clonotype was counted at least ten times. J is TRBJ2-2 and V is TRBV18, with D unresolved. Between the trimmed V and J ends, which lost 2 bases and 0 bases, there was a span of 7 bases. Germline V gives CDR1 KGHSH, CDR2 LQKENI. The CDR3 is made up of 15 amino acids. CDR3 sequence (DNA): TGTGCCAGCTCACCAAGGACGCCGAACACCGGGGAGCTGTTTTTT. This encodes CASSPRTPNTGELFF.

The rearrangement joins TRBV30 to TRBJ1-2, with unresolved D. Trimming took 0 bases from V and 7 from J, leaving 6 bases between them. The CDR3 is made up of 11 amino acids. The germline V gene encodes CDR1 GTSNPN and CDR2 SVGIG (reference sequence). Here the CDR3 DNA reads TGTGCCTGGAGTGTAACCTCTGGCTACACCTTC. Protein sequence: CAWSVTSGYTF.

The rearrangement links TRBV20-1 to TRBJ2-5; 8 bases line up with TRBD2. The CDR3 length is 15 residues. The trim removed 0 bases at V and 3 bases at J, leaving 6 bases unmatched. CDR1 DFQATT and CDR2 SNEGSKA come from the germline V gene (reference sequence). As DNA, the CDR3 is TGCAGTGCTAGAGAGTTAGCGGGGCAAGAAGAGACCCAGTACTTC. It specifies CSARELAGQEETQYF.

This sequence joins TRBV2 and TRBJ2-7, with unresolved D. This CDR3 is 18 amino acids long. Germline V gene sequence: CDR1 SNHLY, CDR2 FYNNEI. CDR3 coding DNA: TGTTCCAGCAGCGAATGGCTTATAGGATTAGCCAACTCCTACGAGCAGTACGTC. As protein: CSSSEWLIGLANSYEQYV.

This chain connects TRBV18 to TRBJ2-6, with D hard to call. This CDR3 is built from 15 residues. Germline V CDR1 and CDR2: KGHSH, LQKENI. Trimming took off 3 bases at V and 0 bases at J, with 6 bases between the two ends. This chain's CDR3 is CASSPDLSGANVLTF. DNA of the CDR3: TGTGCCAGCTCACCCGACCTCTCTGGGGCCAACGTCCTGACTTTC. The variable domain in full, with the rest retrieved from reference TRBV18 and TRBJ2-6, is NAGVMQNPRHLVRRRGQEARLRCSPMKGHSHVYWYRQLPEEGLKFMVYLQKENIIDESGMPKERFSAEFPKEGPSILRIQQVVRGDSAAYFCASSPDLSGANVLTFGAGSRLTVL.

The chain recombines TRBV30 with TRBJ2-2; TRBD2 aligns across 11 bases. Trimming at V came to 5 bases and at J to 0 bases, leaving 5 bases not matched to a gene. CDR3 length: 16 residues. CDR1 and CDR2 (germline): GTSNPN, SVGIG (reference sequence). CDR3 DNA: TGTGCCTGGGGGGGACTAGCGGAAACGAACACCGGGGAGCTGTTTTTT. It specifies CAWGGLAETNTGELFF.

The rearrangement uses TRBV6-5 and TRBJ1-1, with TRBD1 matching 7 bases. The CDR3 has 19 amino acids. Losses at the gene ends were 4 bases for V and 4 bases for J; bases not matched to a gene: 21. Germline lookup yields CDR1 MNHEY and CDR2 SVGAGI. DNA of the CDR3: TGTGCCAGCAGTTTGACAGGGATAGGAGTCGGCCTCAGGCGCACTGAAGCTTTCTTT. Its translation is CASSLTGIGVGLRRTEAFF.

The chain couples TRBV20-1 to TRBJ2-5; the match to TRBD1 covers 7 bases. Germline V gene lookup returns CDR1 DFQATT and CDR2 SNEGSKA (reference sequence). The V gene end was trimmed by 5 bases and the J gene end by 2 bases; junction bases not matched to a gene: 17. This CDR3 region has 17 residues. CDR3 DNA: TGCAGTGCTGGACGAGGGGTGGACAGGCCGCATCAAGAGACCCAGTACTTC. Protein: CSAGRGVDRPHQETQYF.